The sequence of this T cell receptor beta chain was determined in a study of T cell responses to AZD1222 COVID-19 vaccine. V was pared by 8 bases and J by 7 bases, with 20 bases between. The V gene's germline CDR1 is LGHDT and CDR2 YNNKEL (reference sequence). This CDR3 region has 14 residues. Using immunoSEQ multiplex PCR, the repertoire was profiled, and TCRdb retains in-frame clones only, with some absent. The sample has over 150,000 clones, over 75% seen once. The chain recombines TRBV3-1 (or the pseudogene TRBV3-2) with TRBJ1-2; TRBD1 might be the D (5 bases). The sample was peripheral blood, taken on day 0 of AZD1222 vaccination. The TCR comes from an adult in good health. CDR3 coding DNA: TGTGCCAGCGCTCCCCGAGGGGAAGGTCTTGGCTACACCTTC. This encodes CASAPRGEGLGYTF.